Sequencing of this T cell receptor (beta chain) was carried out in a study of blood T cell repertoires in COVID-19. The overall study: The United States, Italy and Spain provided the acute and convalescent COVID-19 samples. From T cells, B-cell-depleted T cells, or PBMCs came the material, which was cDNA or gDNA.

Study processing details: How many nucleated cells were present was estimated from reference gene primer amplification. This table comes from immunoSEQ multiplex PCR, and its TCRdb copy is limited to in-frame clones, with some not included. V and J calls and clone size follow that table, whereas D and trimming were derived from the DNA. The table shows 200,000 to 300,000 clones, with 88% occurring only once. This CDR3 comprises 17 residues. V shed 1 base, J shed 5 bases, and the junction held 9 bases outside the gene matches. The germline V gene has CDR1 ENHRY and CDR2 SYGVKD. This clonotype was obtained from a woman between 25 and 40 years old with acute or convalescent COVID-19. The V call is TRBV10-3, the J call TRBJ2-1; 9 bases align to TRBD2. Sequencing was performed on peripheral blood. The CDR3 sequence is CAISEFRLAGSNNEQFF. As DNA, the CDR3 is TGTGCCATCAGTGAGTTCCGGCTAGCGGGATCCAACAATGAGCAGTTCTTC.